The 16 T cell receptor beta chains below were found in one sample sequenced in a study of T cells expressing NK-cell markers. Reanalyzing the 5' RACE reads, TCRdb keeps one entry per CDR3 protein, without DNA. Its clone listing holds some 410,000 distinct CDR3 sequences. The sample consisted of blood T cells: a sorted CD56 or NKG2C T cell subset, CD4+ or CD8+ T cells, or bulk PBMC T cells (not recorded which). The origin of the receptors is a woman aged 18 to 75 in good health.

The rearrangement links TRBV20-1 to TRBJ1-5; the D gene TCRdb calls, TRBD1, cannot be checked with no DNA. This CDR3 contains 14 residues. Germline V lookup: CDR1 DFQATT, CDR2 SNEGSKA (reference sequence). CDR3 region: CSARQQGGNQPQHF.

This chain uses TRBV7-8 with TRBJ2-1; no DNA is available, so the TRBD2 call from TCRdb remains unchecked. The CDR3 is made up of 16 amino acids. The germline CDR1 and CDR2 sequences are SGHVS and FQNEAQ. Here the CDR3 reads CASSTTAGGSRSEQFF.

This chain uses TRBV7-9 with TRBJ2-5; TCRdb lists TRBD1, though no DNA is available to test this call. Germline loops: CDR1 SEHNR, CDR2 FQNEAQ (reference sequence). The CDR3 loop spans 14 amino acids. CDR3 protein: CASSPRTARETQYF.

The chain joins TRBV27 to TRBJ2-7. Germline CDR1 is MNHEY and CDR2 is SMNVEV (reference sequence). The CDR3 totals 11 residues. The CDR3 protein is CASIGVYEQYF.

V gene TRBV20-1 combines with J gene TRBJ2-4. The CDR3 has 14 residues. From germline, CDR1 is DFQATT and CDR2 SNEGSKA (reference sequence). This CDR3 is CSVFPGLAKNIQYF.

The J gene is TRBJ2-7, the V gene TRBV5-1; lacking DNA, the TRBD2 call made by TCRdb goes unchecked. Germline assignment: CDR1 SGHRS and CDR2 YFSETQ. This CDR3 has 16 amino acids. The chain's CDR3 is CASSPGFTSGIYEQYF.

Its frequency marks this clonotype as medium-sized. The CDR3 here is CASRQKGTGSATIYF. This chain links TRBV6-5 with TRBJ1-3; absent DNA, TCRdb's TRBD1 call cannot be checked. Germline assignment: CDR1 MNHEY and CDR2 SVGAGI. The CDR3 contains 15 residues.

This chain joins TRBV20-1 and TRBJ1-3. The CDR3 loop spans 11 amino acids. Germline CDR1 DFQATT, CDR2 SNEGSKA (reference sequence). CDR3 residues: CSASTGYTIYF.

This rearrangement joins TRBV7-9 to TRBJ2-3. The CDR3 contains 12 residues. Looked up from germline, CDR1 is SEHNR and CDR2 is FQNEAQ (reference sequence). CDR3 sequence: CASSRETDTQYF.

V gene TRBV6-2 or TRBV6-3 combines with J gene TRBJ2-7; TCRdb calls TRBD1, which cannot be checked without DNA. Germline CDR1 and CDR2: MNHEY and SVGEGT. The CDR3 totals 14 residues. CDR3 sequence reads: CASSYRGSENEQYF.

J is TRBJ1-1 and V is TRBV29-1; TCRdb gives TRBD1 as the D gene, but with no DNA this cannot be confirmed. CDR1 SQVTM and CDR2 ANQGSEA come from the germline V gene. The CDR3 is 15 amino acids. The CDR3 sequence is CSVEGGQGTNTEAFF.

This rearrangement joins TRBV18 to TRBJ2-1; TCRdb reports TRBD1, a call that lacks DNA to check it against. Germline CDR1 KGHSH, CDR2 LQKENI. The CDR3 runs to 16 residues. CDR3: CASSPAGTGSYNEQFF.

The V and J genes are TRBV29-1 and TRBJ2-1; the TRBD1 assignment by TCRdb is unverifiable without DNA. The germline CDR1 and CDR2 sequences are SQVTM and ANQGSEA. The CDR3 consists of 15 residues. The CDR3 is CSVSLRDKNYNEQFF.

The rearrangement links TRBV12-3 or TRBV12-4 to TRBJ2-1; absent DNA, TCRdb's TRBD2 call cannot be checked. This CDR3 contains 18 residues. The CDR3 protein is CASSLRLAGGSRGDEQFF.

The chain carries TRBV12-3 or TRBV12-4 and TRBJ2-7; the D call of TRBD1 rests on TCRdb alone, since no DNA is present to check it. This CDR3 spans 14 amino acids. The CDR3 spells CASSRGLQGYEQYF.

This chain uses TRBV12-3 or TRBV12-4 with TRBJ1-5. CDR3 size: 13 residues. CDR3 sequence: CASSPQVLEPQHF.